The clone carrying this T cell receptor beta chain was counted many times. Antigen: not known. The CDR3 runs to 13 residues. The V end lost 1 base, the J end lost 9 bases, and 10 bases lay between the germline ends. The germline gives CDR1 SGHAT, CDR2 FQNNGV. These data are taken from a study of CD8 T cells in ankylosing spondylitis. Study results and limitations: Disease-linked clones proved CD8+ and comparatively uncommon in peripheral blood.

Quantitative 5'-RACE with molecular barcodes was used to make the TCR beta libraries. MiXCR, applied by TCRdb to the 5' RACE reads, yields one record per CDR3 protein. There are roughly 26,000 distinct CDR3 sequences in the sample; 13% occur only once, and under 40% lies in the top ten. The sample was blood. The clonotype originates from a male donor with ankylosing spondylitis or in good health (not recorded which). The chain uses TRBV11-2 and TRBJ2-1; no clear D gene. The CDR3 sequence is CASSLVVGSEQFF. In nucleotides, the CDR3 is TGTGCCAGCAGCTTAGTGGTAGGAAGTGAGCAGTTCTTC.